This T cell receptor (beta chain) originates from a study of blood T cell repertoires in COVID-19. Study details: The origin of the acute and convalescent COVID-19 samples was the United States, Italy and Spain. From T cells, B-cell-depleted T cells, or PBMCs came the material, which was cDNA or gDNA.

As originally analysed: Amplified reference gene primers provided the basis for estimating nucleated cell counts. Sequenced by immunoSEQ multiplex PCR; TCRdb stores in-frame clones only, minus some. V, J and clone size derive from that table, while D and trimming were established from the DNA sequence. The sample has 130,000 to 150,000 clones, 80% to 90% seen once; the top ten hold 8.6%. This CDR3 has 13 amino acids. With 6 bases removed from V and 4 bases from J, the gap between germline ends came to 13 bases. The receptor comes from a woman aged 45 to 65 with active or convalescent COVID-19. Sequenced: peripheral blood. V gene TRBV12-3 or TRBV12-4 combines with J gene TRBJ2-7, with D unclear. DNA for the CDR3: TGTGCCAGCAGCCTCCCTCCGGTTTACGAGCAGTACTTC. Amino acid sequence: CASSLPPVYEQYF.